The rows below give T cell receptor beta chains drawn from one sample of a study of T cells expressing NK-cell markers. One entry per CDR3 protein, without DNA, is what TCRdb gives after re-calling the 5' RACE reads. The sample table includes roughly 23,000 distinct CDR3 sequences. The sequencing sample was made of blood T cells: a sorted CD56 or NKG2C T cell subset, CD4+ or CD8+ T cells, or bulk PBMC T cells (not recorded which). These receptors were obtained from a man aged 18 to 69 in good health. Each CDR3 is given with its conserved first and last residue. The order of the fields is J gene, V gene, CDR3 protein.

TRBJ1-6,TRBV6-5,CASSPYRSSYNSPLHF
TRBJ2-4,TRBV4-3,CASSQDVGRANIQYF
TRBJ1-1,TRBV7-9,CASSPRTPGNTEAFF
TRBJ2-3,TRBV2,CASRTGGLLPDTQYF
TRBJ2-7,TRBV7-2,CASSFSGFSSSYEQYF
TRBJ2-2,TRBV6-4,CASAVGSAGELFF
TRBJ2-2,TRBV4-2,CASSQALGDTGELFF
TRBJ2-1,TRBV24-1,CATSDPLAGAYNEQFF
TRBJ2-7,TRBV5-1,CASSFGAQGAVYEQYF
TRBJ2-3,TRBV9,CASSTRTGDNTDTQYF
TRBJ2-5,TRBV7-9,CASSPSYGQETQYF
TRBJ2-5,TRBV27,CASSLAGGKETQYF
TRBJ2-2,TRBV29-1,CSVMTRLTGELFF
TRBJ2-1,TRBV12-3/TRBV12-4,CATSQASGQFF
TRBJ1-6,TRBV7-2,CASSLGGSPLHF
TRBJ1-1,TRBV7-9,CASSWFRTDPEAFF
TRBJ2-1,TRBV28,CASSAPRTPNEQFF
TRBJ1-4,TRBV21-1,CASSKDSVEFLNEKLFF
TRBJ2-3,TRBV6-4,CASSQEGTATDTQYF
TRBJ2-1,TRBV11-3,CASSLGAGPYNEQFF
TRBJ2-7,TRBV6-1,CASSLSLQGVEQYF
TRBJ2-1,TRBV27,CASSQTGTSLTSEQFF
TRBJ1-6,TRBV20-1,CSAEQTANSPLHF
TRBJ2-1,TRBV3-1,CASSQAGRVNEQFF